The 10 T cell receptor beta chains reported below all come from one sample, sequenced in a study of tumor and adjacent non-tumor tissue in lung cancer. The library came from three nested PCR rounds adapted from ARM-PCR protocols. TCRdb fed the multiplex PCR reads into MiXCR, producing one record per CDR3 protein. Altogether about 110,000 distinct CDR3 sequences are present, over 75% being singletons, with the ten largest covering 20% to 25%. RNA was extracted from bulk tissue without any cell sorting. Sample: lung tumor tissue. The source is a man in his sixties or seventies with non-small cell lung cancer.

The chain recombines TRBV12-3 or TRBV12-4 with TRBJ1-6; 11 bases fit TRBD1. This CDR3 has 16 residues. The CDR3 here is CISTYGTGGYNSPLHF. DNA of the CDR3: TGTATCAGCACCTACGGGACAGGGGGCTATAATTCACCCCTCCACTTT.

Details on this clonotype: The CDR3 carries no conserved terminal phenylalanine or tryptophan, so it likely arises from a read error. The chain employs TRBV12-3 or TRBV12-4 and TRBJ1-2; D call uncertain. The V end lost 5 bases, the J end lost 7 bases, and 20 bases lay between the germline ends. This CDR3 is 15 amino acids long. CDR3 DNA: TGTGCCAGCAGTCTAAATTTTCCGGGCCACTTTGGCTACACCTCC. This encodes CASSLNFPGHFGYTS.

Comments on this clonotype: Given the absence of the conserved phenylalanine or tryptophan at the CDR3 end, a read error is likely. No DNA is shown, since the ends of the CDR3 on it are uncertain; the CDR3 is the one TCRdb lists. The V call is TRBV4-1, the J call TRBJ1-2; the table names TRBD1, a call not compared with the DNA. The CDR3 is 13 residues long, ends included. Germline loops: CDR1 MGHRA, CDR2 YSYEKL. The CDR3 sequence is CTSSPNRGRGYAS.

V and J are TRBV7-8 and TRBJ2-1; D remains unclear. The CDR3 spans 15 residues. The germline V gene has CDR1 SGHVS and CDR2 FQNEAQ. The CDR3: CSSRPGYHDYNEQFF. The CDR3 DNA reads TGTAGTAGCAGGCCCGGCTACCACGACTACAATGAGCAGTTCTTC.

Of note for this clonotype: At one end the junction does not follow the germline gene, possibly because of a read error. The gene calls are TRBV5-6 and TRBJ2-7, with D tentatively TRBD1 or TRBD2 (5 bases each). CDR1 and CDR2 from the germline V gene are SGHDT and YYEEEE. CDR3 size: 16 residues. Here the CDR3 DNA reads TGTGCCAACAGCTCCGCCCCGGGACGGGGCTCCTACAAGCAGTACTTC. It yields the protein CANSSAPGRGSYKQYF.

Comments on this clonotype: At one end the junction does not follow the germline gene, possibly because of a read error. The chain couples TRBV5-4 to TRBJ1-2; D uncertain. The germline V gene has CDR1 SGHNT and CDR2 YYREEE (reference sequence). This CDR3 spans 13 amino acids. The DNA for the CDR3 is TGTGCCAGCAACTTGGAGCCGGATGATGGCTACACCTTC. Its translation: CASNLEPDDGYTF.

The gene calls are TRBV7-8 and TRBJ2-1; no firm D call. CDR3 length equals 15 residues. Germline-derived CDR1 and CDR2 are SGHVS and FQNEAQ. With 6 bases removed from V and 1 base from J, the gap between germline ends came to 13 bases. For the CDR3, the DNA is TGTGCCAGCAGAAAATGGTCCGTATCCTACAATGAGCAGTTCTTC. Translation: CASRKWSVSYNEQFF.

For this clonotype: At one end the junction does not follow the germline gene, possibly because of a read error. V usage is TRBV5-6 and J usage is TRBJ2-3; D uncertain. Germline V gives CDR1 SGHDT, CDR2 YYEEEE. This CDR3 has 15 amino acids. The CDR3 region is CTSSLGPLSTDTQYF. The DNA for the CDR3 is TGTACCAGCAGCTTGGGCCCGCTAAGTACAGATACGCAGTATTTT.

On this clonotype: A much more abundant neighbour one base away suggests this may be a read error. The V call is TRBV10-3, the J call TRBJ1-5; TRBD1 matches at 8 bases. Germline values: CDR1 ENHRY, CDR2 SYGVKD. CDR3 length: 13 amino acids. CDR3 coding DNA: TGTGCCACCCAGGACAGGGACTATCAGGCCCAGCATTTT. It encodes CATQDRDYQAQHF.

Regarding this clonotype: The junction departs from the called germline gene at one end, perhaps through a read error. The chain couples TRBV7-8 to TRBJ2-2; tentative D call: TRBD2 (5 bases). Germline V gives CDR1 SGHVS, CDR2 FQNEAQ. The CDR3 runs to 15 residues. CDR3 loop: CASSLVSVITGVLFF. The CDR3 DNA reads as TGTGCCAGCAGCTTAGTTTCGGTCATCACCGGGGTGCTGTTTTTT.